The 32 T cell receptor beta chains given below trace back to one sample, sequenced in a study of early T cells in non-severe SARS-CoV-2 infection. TCRdb processed the 5' RACE reads anew with MiXCR; each CDR3 protein has one entry. The repertoire holds 50,000 to 60,000 distinct CDR3 sequences, with approximately 10% as singletons. Sequenced here: whole blood, sampled at baseline. All receptors derive from an adult who was a healthcare worker with PCR-confirmed SARS-CoV-2 infection or an uninfected control (not recorded which).

This clonotype was seen at least ten times. The chain recombines TRBV14 with TRBJ2-2; 7 bases agree with TRBD2. Per germline, CDR1 SGHDN and CDR2 FVKESK. The CDR3 is made up of 17 amino acids. After removal of 0 bases from V and 5 bases from J, the junction contained 9 bases not matched to a gene. Here the CDR3 reads CASSQELAGARTGELFF. The CDR3, as DNA: TGTGCCAGCAGCCAAGAATTAGCGGGTGCTAGGACCGGGGAGCTGTTTTTT.

This chain joins TRBV13 and TRBJ2-7, with 12 bases matching TRBD1. The V segment lost 5 bases and the J segment 2 bases; nucleotides outside the gene matches: 7. This CDR3 has 16 residues. Germline V lookup: CDR1 PRHDT, CDR2 FYEKMQ (reference sequence). The CDR3: CASSEAGTGGPYEQYF. CDR3 nucleotide sequence: TGTGCCAGCAGCGAAGCCGGGACAGGGGGCCCCTACGAGCAGTACTTC.

The chain has TRBV3-1 and TRBJ2-2; TRBD2 aligns across 11 bases. The CDR3 runs 15 residues. Germline V lookup: CDR1 LGHDT, CDR2 YNNKEL (reference sequence). V was clipped by 6 bases and J by 6 bases; unmatched bases: 6. CDR3 DNA: TGTGCCAGCAGGGCGGGACTAGCGGTCCCCGGGGAGCTGTTTTTT. Translation gives CASRAGLAVPGELFF.

V gene TRBV6-1 combines with J gene TRBJ2-5; D not certain. V was pared by 0 bases and J by 2 bases, with 13 bases between. CDR3 length: 16 amino acids. Germline V CDR1 and CDR2: MNHNS, SASEGT. The CDR3 reads CASSEASGVGQETQYF. In DNA, the CDR3 is TGTGCCAGCAGTGAAGCTTCTGGGGTTGGGCAAGAGACCCAGTACTTC.

The table lists this clonotype with many counts. V is TRBV27 and J is TRBJ2-3, with D maybe TRBD2 (6 bases). Germline V gene sequence: CDR1 MNHEY, CDR2 SMNVEV (reference sequence). This CDR3 region has 15 residues. Trimming pared 3 bases from V and 1 base from J, leaving 11 bases between. The CDR3 reads CASSFLVAGTDTQYF. CDR3 nucleotides: TGTGCCAGCAGTTTCCTGGTAGCGGGCACAGATACGCAGTATTTT.

This clonotype was observed many times. The chain couples TRBV2 to TRBJ2-2, with D possibly matching TRBD1 (6 bases). In germline, CDR1 is SNHLY, CDR2 FYNNEI. Trimming left V 4 bases short and J 6 bases short, with 12 bases between. This CDR3 has 14 amino acids. The CDR3 reads CASSVYRASGELFF. DNA for the CDR3: TGTGCCAGCAGTGTGTACAGGGCCTCCGGGGAGCTGTTTTTT.

This clonotype was detected many times. The chain links TRBV30 to TRBJ1-2, with 10 bases that match TRBD1. Trimming cost V 2 bases and J 7 bases; bases outside gene matches: 10. The CDR3 length is 15 residues. CDR1 is GTSNPN, CDR2 SVGIG, per germline (reference sequence). The CDR3, as DNA: TGTGCCTGGAGTTCCCCGACAGGGGGCTTAGGTGGCTACACCTTC. Translation gives CAWSSPTGGLGGYTF.

This clonotype was counted ten times or more. The chain combines TRBV12-3 or TRBV12-4 with TRBJ1-2, with D perhaps TRBD1 (5 bases). V lost 2 bases and J lost 10, with 8 bases in between. CDR3 length: 11 amino acids. As DNA, the CDR3 is TGTGCCAGCAGTTTACCAGGGACCTACACCTTC. Amino acids: CASSLPGTYTF.

This clonotype was found a few times. The chain employs TRBV20-1 and TRBJ2-2; unclear D gene. Germline assignment: CDR1 DFQATT and CDR2 SNEGSKA (reference sequence). With 0 bases removed from V and 8 bases from J, the gap between germline ends came to 7 bases. The CDR3 length is 12 residues. CDR3 coding DNA: TGCAGTGCTAGAGATCCGGTGGGGGAGCTGTTTTTT. It yields the protein CSARDPVGELFF.

This clonotype was seen a few times. The chain links TRBV11-2 to TRBJ2-2; D call uncertain. This CDR3 has 14 amino acids. The germline CDR1 and CDR2 sequences are SGHAT and FQNNGV. Trimming pared 1 base from V and 3 bases from J, leaving 6 bases between. The CDR3 DNA is TGTGCCAGCAGCTTAGGAACAGACACCGGGGAGCTGTTTTTT. Translating it yields CASSLGTDTGELFF.

This clonotype was seen ten or more times. The chain couples TRBV12-3 or TRBV12-4 to TRBJ1-6; D gene ambiguous. V lost 3 bases, J lost 14 bases, and 11 bases lay in between. The CDR3 runs 12 residues. DNA of the CDR3: TGTGCCAGCAGTTTGGGCGGCTATTCCCTCCACTTT. Translated, it gives CASSLGGYSLHF.

In this sample, this clonotype turned up many times. This chain uses TRBV2 with TRBJ2-7; weak D call: TRBD1 (5 bases). V was cut by 8 bases and J by 12 bases, with 20 bases left in between. The CDR3 runs to 12 residues. The germline V gene has CDR1 SNHLY and CDR2 FYNNEI. The CDR3 loop is CASSAKGSAWYF. The CDR3 DNA reads TGTGCCAGCTCTGCGAAGGGGTCCGCGTGGTACTTC.

CDR3 DNA: TGTGCCTGGAGTGTCAAGACAGTTGGCTACGAGCAGTACTTC. This codes for CAWSVKTVGYEQYF. V is TRBV30 and J is TRBJ2-7, with D perhaps TRBD1 (5 bases). V lost 0 bases and J 3 bases, leaving 12 bases between the germline ends. Germline CDR1 and CDR2: GTSNPN and SVGIG (reference sequence). The CDR3 totals 14 residues. The entire variable domain, with the rest obtained from reference TRBV30 and TRBJ2-7, is as follows: SQTIHQWPATLVQPVGSPLSLECTVEGTSNPNLYWYRQAAGRGLQLLFYSVGIGQISSEVPQNLSASRPQDRQFILSSKKLLLSDSGFYLCAWSVKTVGYEQYFGPGTRLTVT.

This clonotype has more than one count but fewer than ten. The chain joins TRBV7-8 to TRBJ1-4; D ambiguous. Trimming removed 5 bases at V and 5 bases at J, with 15 bases between. Germline values: CDR1 SGHVS, CDR2 FQNEAQ. The CDR3 contains 15 residues. DNA for the CDR3: TGTGCCAGCAGCCTTATAGGGTCGGCGAATGAAAAACTGTTTTTT. It yields the protein CASSLIGSANEKLFF.

The sample holds many counts of this clonotype. The chain has TRBV3-1 and TRBJ2-1; D is unresolved. The V and J ends lost 4 bases and 0 bases respectively, with 10 bases between them. CDR1 is LGHDT, CDR2 YNNKEL, per germline (reference sequence). The CDR3 runs to 15 residues. The DNA for the CDR3 is TGTGCCAGCAGCCCCGGGTGGGGCTCCTACAATGAGCAGTTCTTC. The encoded protein is CASSPGWGSYNEQFF.

This clonotype appeared many times. The chain combines TRBV5-1 with TRBJ2-7, with TRBD1 identical over 8 bases. Losses at the gene ends were 5 bases for V and 1 base for J; bases not matched to a gene: 8. The CDR3 runs to 15 residues. Germline V gene data show CDR1 as SGHRS and CDR2 as YFSETQ. The CDR3 sequence is CASRLGQAYSYEQYF. The CDR3 nucleotides read TGCGCCAGCAGACTGGGACAGGCTTATTCCTACGAGCAGTACTTC.

CDR3 sequence (DNA): TGCGCCAGCAGTGCTGCAGGTACCACAGATACGCAGTATTTT. Protein product: CASSAAGTTDTQYF. The chain carries TRBV10-1 and TRBJ2-3; D not certain. This CDR3 spans 14 amino acids. The germline gives CDR1 WNHNN, CDR2 SYGVQD (reference sequence). V dropped 4 bases and J dropped 2 bases, with 10 bases sitting between them.

This clonotype turned up a few times. This chain joins TRBV3-1 and TRBJ2-1, with a weak D call TRBD2 (6 bases). V gave up 4 bases and J gave up 3 bases, with 16 bases separating them. CDR3 length: 16 amino acids. Germline CDR1 is LGHDT and CDR2 is YNNKEL (reference sequence). CDR3 sequence (DNA): TGTGCCAGCAGCCCCCTAACGGGGGTGGACTACAATGAGCAGTTCTTC. Translation: CASSPLTGVDYNEQFF.

The gene calls are TRBV5-1 and TRBJ1-1; 12 bases fit TRBD1. Per germline, CDR1 SGHRS and CDR2 YFSETQ. Unmatched junction bases numbered 4, after V lost 5 bases and J lost 5 bases. CDR3 size: 14 residues. CDR3 loop: CASRRDRGRTEAFF. Written as DNA, the CDR3 is TGCGCCAGCAGGAGGGACAGGGGGCGAACTGAAGCTTTCTTT.

In the case of this clonotype: A junction end diverges from the germline sequence, so it may reflect a read error. The V and J genes are TRBV7-6 and TRBJ2-5, with D tentatively TRBD1 (5 bases). The CDR3 spans 15 residues. CDR1 and CDR2 from the germline V gene are SGHVS and FNYEAQ. Here the CDR3 reads CASSLYKGLPEAQYF. The CDR3 DNA reads as TGTGCCAGCAGCTTATATAAGGGGTTACCAGAGGCCCAGTACTTC.

Many counts were recorded for this clonotype. The V and J genes are TRBV5-1 and TRBJ2-3; D might be TRBD1 (6 bases). The CDR3 totals 15 residues. The ends were cut back, 6 bases at V and 4 bases at J, with 18 bases in the middle. Germline V CDR1 and CDR2: SGHRS, YFSETQ. CDR3 protein: CASTPREGVADTQYF. In nucleotides, the CDR3 is TGCGCCAGCACCCCTAGAGAGGGGGTCGCAGATACGCAGTATTTT.

In this sample, this clonotype turned up many times. The V and J genes are TRBV6-5 and TRBJ2-3; D may be TRBD2 (6 bases). Germline values: CDR1 MNHEY, CDR2 SVGAGI. V was clipped by 0 bases and J by 4 bases, with 14 bases between them. The CDR3 runs to 16 residues. CDR3 protein: CASSYSGYGSPDTQYF. CDR3 DNA: TGTGCCAGCAGTTACTCGGGGTACGGGAGCCCAGATACGCAGTATTTT.

The table lists this clonotype with a few counts. The chain uses TRBV10-3 and TRBJ1-1; TRBD1 agrees at 8 bases. CDR1 is ENHRY and CDR2 is SYGVKD in the germline V gene. CDR3 length: 13 amino acids. V lost 8 bases to trimming and J lost 6 bases; unmatched junction nucleotides: 8. As DNA, the CDR3 is TGTGCCATCGCGGGACAGGTAGACGCTGAAGCTTTCTTT. Its translation: CAIAGQVDAEAFF.

The chain links TRBV29-1 to TRBJ2-3; D gene uncertain. Trimming took 3 bases from V and 2 from J, leaving 9 bases between them. The germline V gene encodes CDR1 SQVTM and CDR2 ANQGSEA. The CDR3 is made up of 13 amino acids. The CDR3 loop is CSVEGYNTDTQYF. The CDR3 bases are TGCAGCGTTGAGGGGTACAACACAGATACGCAGTATTTT.

This clonotype was picked up many times. The chain employs TRBV6-5 and TRBJ2-5; D ambiguous. Germline V gene sequence: CDR1 MNHEY, CDR2 SVGAGI. With 0 bases removed from V and 4 bases from J, the gap between germline ends came to 6 bases. The length of the CDR3 is 13 residues. In DNA form, the CDR3 reads TGTGCCAGCAGTTACTCACAGCGAGAGACCCAGTACTTC. Protein product: CASSYSQRETQYF.

This clonotype was seen many times. V gene TRBV10-1 combines with J gene TRBJ2-7; D not resolved. V lost 3 bases and J lost 2, with 8 bases in between. The germline CDR1 and CDR2 sequences are WNHNN and SYGVQD (reference sequence). The CDR3 is made up of 13 amino acids. CDR3 sequence reads: CASSDPETYEQYF. The CDR3 DNA reads as TGCGCCAGCAGTGACCCGGAAACCTACGAGCAGTACTTC.

This clonotype was observed many times. This chain uses TRBV7-9 with TRBJ1-5; D is unresolved. The CDR3 loop spans 17 amino acids. V lost 1 base and J 4 bases, leaving 17 bases between the germline ends. The germline CDR1 and CDR2 sequences are SEHNR and FQNEAQ (reference sequence). CDR3 nucleotides: TGTGCCAGCAGCTTAGACACGGCGGGCACTCCGAATCAGCCCCAGCATTTT. This sequence encodes CASSLDTAGTPNQPQHF.

This clonotype showed up just a few times. The chain combines TRBV11-2 with TRBJ2-5; either TRBD1 or TRBD2 may supply D (5 bases each). Per germline, CDR1 SGHAT and CDR2 FQNNGV. V dropped 7 bases and J dropped 2 bases, with 20 bases sitting between them. This CDR3 has 16 residues. The CDR3 coding sequence is TGTGCCAGCATCAGCATTAGGGGACCGAGTCAAGAGACCCAGTACTTC. Encoded protein: CASISIRGPSQETQYF.

This clonotype showed up many times. This chain links TRBV6-1 with TRBJ1-6, with 8 bases aligning to TRBD1. The CDR3 runs to 17 residues. Germline values: CDR1 MNHNS, CDR2 SASEGT. Losses at the gene ends were 4 bases for V and 0 bases for J; bases not matched to a gene: 5. This CDR3 is CASSARGRFSYNSPLHF. DNA of the CDR3: TGTGCCAGCAGTGCCAGGGGGCGGTTCTCCTATAATTCACCCCTCCACTTT.

This sequence joins TRBV18 and TRBJ2-7; maybe TRBD1 (7 bases). CDR3 length: 14 residues. Trimming pared 2 bases from V and 4 bases from J, leaving 12 bases between. The germline V gene encodes CDR1 KGHSH and CDR2 LQKENI. This CDR3 is CASSPMQGGYEQYF. CDR3 bases: TGTGCCAGCTCACCAATGCAGGGGGGATACGAGCAGTACTTC.

The rearrangement links TRBV5-1 to TRBJ2-1, with D maybe TRBD1 (6 bases). Per the germline V gene, CDR1 is SGHRS and CDR2 is YFSETQ. V lost 0 bases and J lost 6, with 13 bases in between. The CDR3 is 15 residues long. CDR3 residues: CASSLAPGVINEQFF. The CDR3 region has the DNA TGCGCCAGCAGCTTGGCGCCAGGGGTAATCAATGAGCAGTTCTTC.

This sequence joins TRBV29-1 and TRBJ2-3, with 8 bases matching TRBD2. Germline CDR1 is SQVTM and CDR2 is ANQGSEA. The CDR3 runs 16 residues. The V and J ends lost 3 bases and 3 bases, in that order; junction bases with no gene match: 11. The CDR3 sequence: CSVDAGRARRTDTQYF. The CDR3 DNA sequence: TGCAGCGTTGATGCCGGGAGGGCCAGGAGGACAGATACGCAGTATTTT.